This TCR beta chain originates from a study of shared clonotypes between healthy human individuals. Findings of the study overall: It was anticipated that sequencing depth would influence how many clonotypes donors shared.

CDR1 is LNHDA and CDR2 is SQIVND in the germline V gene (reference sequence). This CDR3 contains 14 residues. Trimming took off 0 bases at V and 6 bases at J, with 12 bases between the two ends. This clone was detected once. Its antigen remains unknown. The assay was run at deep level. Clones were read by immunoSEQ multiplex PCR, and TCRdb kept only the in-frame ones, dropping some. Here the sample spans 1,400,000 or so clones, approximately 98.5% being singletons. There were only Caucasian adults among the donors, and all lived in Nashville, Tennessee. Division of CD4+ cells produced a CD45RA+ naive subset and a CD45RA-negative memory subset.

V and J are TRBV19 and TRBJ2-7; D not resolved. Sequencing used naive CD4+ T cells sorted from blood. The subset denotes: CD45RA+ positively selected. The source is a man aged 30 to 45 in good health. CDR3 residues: CASSIDGVESEQYF. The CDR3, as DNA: TGTGCCAGTAGTATAGATGGGGTTGAGTCCGAGCAGTACTTC.